This T cell receptor (beta chain) was retrieved from a study of T cell repertoires in cytomegalovirus infection. Study background: HLA-B-restricted CMV epitopes that are well studied were used alongside recently identified HLA-C-restricted ones. Shared public TCR beta signatures pointed to both CMV infection and a matching HLA type.

For this clonotype: Its target is unknown.

In germline, CDR1 is MNHEY, CDR2 SVGEGT. The length of the CDR3 is 13 residues. The V segment lost 1 base and the J segment 6 bases; nucleotides outside the gene matches: 2. Whole-study findings and limits: The ex vivo response was dominated by HLA-C-restricted CMV-specific TCR beta clonotypes.

TCRdb itself ran the reads through MiXCR, one entry per CDR3 protein. Seen here are some 500,000 distinct CDR3 sequences, roughly a third observed once, and the top ten hold 17%. The source of this sequence is a human donor in good health (CMV status not recorded). Some clones in this sample may be carry-over from other donors' samples. This specimen was cultured PBMCs, taken from culture after CMV antigen stimulation. The V call is TRBV6-2 or TRBV6-3, the J call TRBJ1-2; 7 bases line up with TRBD1. This chain's CDR3 is CASSYFQGDGYTF. The CDR3 nucleotides are TGTGCCAGCAGTTACTTTCAGGGGGATGGCTACACCTTC.